Below are 20 T cell receptor beta chains sequenced from a single sample in a study of neurological immune-mediated disorders. TCRdb fed the 5' RACE reads into MiXCR, producing one record per CDR3 protein. The sample includes about 59,000 distinct CDR3 sequences, nearly 25% of them seen just once. Described time point: technical triplicate 2. The sequenced sample consisted of PBMCs. These receptors were collected from a man in his 60s with HTLV-1-associated myelopathy (HAM/TSP).

Points on this clonotype: A much larger clonotype is one base distant, so this may be a read error. The chain employs TRBV5-5 and TRBJ2-7; perhaps TRBD1 as D (6 bases). Trimming left V 4 bases short and J 0 bases short, with 11 bases between. The CDR3 length is 14 residues. CDR1 SGHKS and CDR2 YYEKEE come from the germline V gene (reference sequence). The CDR3 coding sequence is TGTGCCAGCAGCAGGTACAGGGACTCCTACGAGCAGTACTTC. This encodes CASSRYRDSYEQYF.

This clonotype has at least ten counts. The chain uses TRBV5-1 and TRBJ1-1; 7 nucleotides line up with TRBD1. This CDR3 has 16 residues. Germline trimming cut 2 bases from V and 4 bases from J; bases unmatched to any gene: 11. Germline values: CDR1 SGHRS, CDR2 YFSETQ. The CDR3 DNA is TGCGCCAGCAGCTTACCAACTGGCCAGGGGGGCACTGAAGCTTTCTTT. Translated: CASSLPTGQGGTEAFF.

The J gene is TRBJ2-7, the V gene TRBV5-5; D may be TRBD1 or TRBD2 (5 bases each). There are 12 residues in the CDR3. Germline-derived CDR1 and CDR2 are SGHKS and YYEKEE (reference sequence). V lost 0 bases to trimming and J lost 6 bases, with 7 bases between them. The CDR3 protein is CASSLAGTEQYF. CDR3 sequence (DNA): TGTGCCAGCAGCTTGGCGGGGACCGAGCAGTACTTC.

CDR3 residues: CASSRNDLGLTNTGELFF. CDR3 nucleotides: TGCGCCAGCAGTCGTAATGATCTGGGACTCACCAACACCGGGGAGCTGTTTTTT. This rearrangement joins TRBV4-1 to TRBJ2-2; weak D call: TRBD2 (6 bases). Germline V gene lookup returns CDR1 MGHRA and CDR2 YSYEKL. This CDR3 contains 18 residues. Trimming cost V 6 bases and J 2 bases, with 22 bases left between them.

In its sample, this clonotype was seen many times. V gene TRBV28 combines with J gene TRBJ1-5; D uncertain. The germline gives CDR1 MDHEN, CDR2 SYDVKM. Trimming shortened V by 3 bases and J by 0 bases, and 6 bases separated the two germline ends. CDR3 length: 14 residues. CDR3 sequence reads: CASSFGISNQPQHF. As DNA, the CDR3 is TGTGCCAGCAGTTTTGGAATTAGCAATCAGCCCCAGCATTTT.

This chain connects TRBV6-2 or TRBV6-3 to TRBJ2-1; D unresolved. The V gene lost 6 bases and the J gene lost 7 bases, with 7 bases spanning the gap. The CDR3 sequence is 11 residues long. From germline, CDR1 is MNHEY and CDR2 SVGEGT. CDR3: CASRIINEQFF. The CDR3 nucleotides are TGTGCCAGCAGGATAATAAATGAGCAGTTCTTC.

The chain recombines TRBV4-1 with TRBJ1-5; no clear D. The CDR3 has 14 amino acids. V was pared by 0 bases and J by 7 bases, with 10 bases between. CDR1 is MGHRA and CDR2 is YSYEKL in the germline V gene. As DNA, the CDR3 is TGCGCCAGCAGCCAAGAGAGAGCAGCCCAGCCCCAGCATTTT. It codes for CASSQERAAQPQHF.

This clonotype occurred many times. The gene calls are TRBV12-3 or TRBV12-4 and TRBJ2-1; D is undetermined. Trimming took 1 base from V and 10 from J, leaving 5 bases between them. There are 11 residues in the CDR3. The CDR3 DNA reads as TGTGCCAGCAGTTTAGGCGGAGAGCAGTTCTTC. This encodes CASSLGGEQFF.

The rearrangement joins TRBV2 to TRBJ2-7; maybe TRBD1 (6 bases). Germline-derived CDR1 and CDR2 are SNHLY and FYNNEI. V lost 1 base, J lost 2 bases, and 12 bases lay in between. This CDR3 comprises 15 residues. The CDR3 DNA reads as TGTGCCAGCAGTGAAGAACAGGGTGGGACCTACGAGCAGTACTTC. Its translation: CASSEEQGGTYEQYF.

This clonotype was detected ten times or more. The chain links TRBV6-1 to TRBJ1-5, with D unresolved. CDR3 length equals 12 residues. Germline V gives CDR1 MNHNS, CDR2 SASEGT. The V gene lost 6 bases and the J gene lost 3 bases, with 6 bases spanning the gap. This CDR3 reads CASRQSNQPQHF. The CDR3 coding sequence is TGTGCCAGCAGACAGTCCAATCAGCCCCAGCATTTT.

The gene calls are TRBV20-1 and TRBJ1-2; a possible D gene is TRBD1 (5 bases). Trimming took 1 base from V and 4 from J, leaving 10 bases between them. The CDR3 sequence is 13 residues long. Germline-derived CDR1 and CDR2 are DFQATT and SNEGSKA (reference sequence). CDR3 in amino acids: CSARVGPGYGYTF. CDR3 sequence (DNA): TGCAGTGCTAGAGTGGGGCCAGGCTATGGCTACACCTTC.

This chain links TRBV7-3 with TRBJ2-7; 8 bases agree with TRBD2. The CDR3 is 14 amino acids. The J segment lost 6 bases and the V segment lost 5 bases, leaving 9 bases of the junction unmatched. Germline assignment: CDR1 SGHTA and CDR2 FQGTGA. The CDR3 bases are TGTGCCAGCAGCCAGTCAAGCGGGAGCGGCGAGCAGTACTTC. Translated, it gives CASSQSSGSGEQYF.

Many counts were recorded for this clonotype. The genes are TRBV6-6 and TRBJ2-1; TRBD1 might be the D (7 bases). This CDR3 has 15 residues. V was shortened by 7 bases and J by 6 bases, with 19 bases between the two germline ends. Per the germline V gene, CDR1 is MNHNY and CDR2 is SVGAGI (reference sequence). In nucleotides, the CDR3 is TGTGCCAGCACCTTTGGAGGGCAGGGGGGCAATGAGCAGTTCTTC. Amino acid sequence: CASTFGGQGGNEQFF.

This clonotype came up once. V and J are TRBV15 and TRBJ2-3; D call uncertain. Germline CDR1 is LNHNV and CDR2 is YYDKDF (reference sequence). V lost 3 bases to trimming and J lost 6 bases, with 10 bases between them. This CDR3 is built from 13 residues. The CDR3 coding sequence is TGTGCCACCAGCAGTCCTAGGACCGATACGCAGTATTTT. This encodes CATSSPRTDTQYF.

This clonotype came up many times. The chain employs TRBV20-1 and TRBJ2-5, with 11 bases lining up with TRBD2. With V trimmed by 5 bases and J by 0 bases, 5 bases remained unmatched. There are 15 residues in the CDR3. The germline gives CDR1 DFQATT, CDR2 SNEGSKA (reference sequence). The CDR3 loop is CSAAGTSGNQETQYF. The DNA for the CDR3 is TGCAGTGCTGCCGGGACTAGCGGAAACCAAGAGACCCAGTACTTC.

Turning to this clonotype: Because it lacks the conserved phenylalanine or tryptophan at the end, this CDR3 is likely a read error. The genes are TRBV14 and TRBJ2-3; D ambiguous. The DNA end is more similar to TRBJ1-5, so the J call may be wrong. Germline lookup yields CDR1 SGHDN and CDR2 FVKESK. The CDR3 is 14 residues long. In DNA form, the CDR3 reads TGTGCCAGCAGCCCCTCCAGCCTTCGAGATACGCAGCATTTA. Amino acid sequence: CASSPSSLRDTQHL.

This clonotype was seen ten or more times. The chain combines TRBV5-1 with TRBJ2-3; 7 bases agree with TRBD1. The junction had 9 bases not matched to a gene; V was cut back by 6 bases and J by 5 bases. The CDR3 contains 14 residues. Per the germline V gene, CDR1 is SGHRS and CDR2 is YFSETQ. CDR3 sequence reads: CASKMAGGIDTQYF. In nucleotides, the CDR3 is TGCGCCAGCAAGATGGCAGGGGGAATAGATACGCAGTATTTT.

This clonotype was counted many times. This rearrangement joins TRBV28 to TRBJ2-5; 8 bases line up with TRBD1. There are 14 residues in the CDR3. After removal of 4 bases from V and 3 bases from J, the junction contained 4 bases not matched to a gene. Germline-derived CDR1 and CDR2 are MDHEN and SYDVKM. CDR3: CASSSPGQEETQYF. CDR3 DNA sequence: TGTGCCAGCAGTTCGCCGGGACAGGAAGAGACCCAGTACTTC.

The rearrangement joins TRBV5-1 to TRBJ2-3, with a tentative D call TRBD1 (6 bases). Germline V CDR1 and CDR2: SGHRS, YFSETQ. The CDR3 spans 15 residues. V was cut by 3 bases and J by 2 bases, with 13 bases left in between. The CDR3 sequence: CASSYRTVPTDTQYF. In DNA form, the CDR3 reads TGCGCCAGCAGCTACCGGACAGTCCCCACAGATACGCAGTATTTT.

This clonotype came up many times. This chain uses TRBV29-1 with TRBJ2-1; a possible D gene is TRBD1 (6 bases). Germline values: CDR1 SQVTM, CDR2 ANQGSEA. The CDR3 extends over 16 amino acids. Trimming removed 1 base at V and 0 bases at J, with 13 bases between. Written as DNA, the CDR3 is TGCAGCGTTGAAGGGGTCTGGACAGTCTCCTACAATGAGCAGTTCTTC. Translating it yields CSVEGVWTVSYNEQFF.